This T cell receptor (beta chain) was captured by sequencing in a study of multiple sclerosis patients with progressive multifocal leukoencephalopathy. Noted time point: time of PML onset. PML was confirmed by JC virus DNA in cerebrospinal fluid. Sequencing was performed with immunoSEQ multiplex PCR; in TCRdb, only in-frame clones are kept and a portion is missing. Found here are tens of thousands of clones, about 90% of them singletons; the top ten hold about 3.3%. The CDR3 spans 21 residues. The V gene's germline CDR1 is LNHDA and CDR2 SQIVND (reference sequence). After removal of 5 bases from V and 8 bases from J, the junction contained 26 bases not matched to a gene.

This TCR was recovered from a human donor with progressive multifocal leukoencephalopathy. The chain uses TRBV19 and TRBJ2-1; 11 positions match TRBD2. The starting material was PBMCs, obtained from a patient treated with natalizumab. The CDR3 sequence: CASSEGRRVTGTSGLGDEQFF. The CDR3 DNA reads as TGTGCCAGTAGTGAGGGACGGAGGGTAACCGGGACTAGCGGCCTTGGCGATGAGCAGTTCTTC.